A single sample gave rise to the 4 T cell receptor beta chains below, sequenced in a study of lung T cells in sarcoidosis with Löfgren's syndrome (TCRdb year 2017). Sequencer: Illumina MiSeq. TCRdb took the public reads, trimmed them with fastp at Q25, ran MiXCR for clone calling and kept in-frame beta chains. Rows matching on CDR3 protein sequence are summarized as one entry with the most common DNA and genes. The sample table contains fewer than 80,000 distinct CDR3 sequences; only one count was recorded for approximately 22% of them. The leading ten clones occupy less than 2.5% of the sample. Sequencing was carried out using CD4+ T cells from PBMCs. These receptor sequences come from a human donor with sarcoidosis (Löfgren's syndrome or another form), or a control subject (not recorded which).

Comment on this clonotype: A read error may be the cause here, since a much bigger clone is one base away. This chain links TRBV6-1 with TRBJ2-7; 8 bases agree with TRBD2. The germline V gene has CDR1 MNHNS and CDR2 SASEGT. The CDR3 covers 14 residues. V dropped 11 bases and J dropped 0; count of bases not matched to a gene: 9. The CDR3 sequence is CAGTYGGGSYEQYF. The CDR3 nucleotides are TGTGCCGGCACCTACGGGGGGGGCTCCTACGAGCAGTACTTC.

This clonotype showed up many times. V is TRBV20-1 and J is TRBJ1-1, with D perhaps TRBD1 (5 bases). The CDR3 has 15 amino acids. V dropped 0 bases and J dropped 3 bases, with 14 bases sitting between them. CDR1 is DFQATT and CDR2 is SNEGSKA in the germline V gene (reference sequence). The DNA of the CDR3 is TGCAGTGCTAGAGATCTAGGGACGGGGGACACTGAAGCTTTCTTT. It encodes CSARDLGTGDTEAFF.

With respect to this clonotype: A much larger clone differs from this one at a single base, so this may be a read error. The CDR3: CASSSPGLAGTDTQHF. The CDR3 DNA follows: TGTGCCAGCAGCTCCCCGGGACTAGCGGGGACCGATACGCAGCATTTT. V is TRBV7-8 and J is TRBJ2-3; perhaps TRBD1 as D (5 bases). The last part of the DNA fits TRBJ1-5 better; the J call may be wrong. CDR3 length: 16 residues. Germline CDR1 SGHVS, CDR2 FQNEAQ.

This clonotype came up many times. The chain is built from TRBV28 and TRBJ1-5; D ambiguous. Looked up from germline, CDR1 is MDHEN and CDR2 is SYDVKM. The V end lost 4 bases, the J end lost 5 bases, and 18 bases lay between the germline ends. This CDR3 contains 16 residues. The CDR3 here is CASSSLGEAGYQPQHF. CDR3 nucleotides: TGTGCCAGCAGTTCCCTCGGGGAAGCAGGATATCAGCCCCAGCATTTT.